This T cell receptor (beta chain) was sequenced during a study of CD8 T cells in Susac syndrome. Germline V gives CDR1 SGHTA, CDR2 FQGNSA. This CDR3 is 12 amino acids long. The V and J ends lost 1 base and 12 bases respectively, with 10 bases between them. Random hexamers were used to reverse transcribe the RNA input (roughly 0.5 to 1 ug). From the immunoSEQ multiplex PCR reads, TCRdb called clonotypes with MiXCR, one entry per CDR3 protein. Found here are approximately 300,000 distinct CDR3 sequences, approximately 90% of them singletons; the top ten hold roughly 0.17%. Material: CD8+ T cells from PBMCs. The chain recombines TRBV7-2 with TRBJ2-1; maybe TRBD1 (5 bases). The TCR comes from a human donor with multiple sclerosis. The CDR3 DNA is TGTGCCAGCAGCTTAGGGGGCGGCGGGCAGTTCTTC. Protein: CASSLGGGGQFF. The variable domain in full, with the rest retrieved from reference TRBV7-2 and TRBJ2-1, is GAGVSQSPSNKVTEKGKDVELRCDPISGHTALYWYRQSLGQGLEFLIYFQGNSAPDKSGLPSDRFSAERTGGSVSTLTIQRTQQEDSAVYLCASSLGGGGQFFGPGTRLTVL.